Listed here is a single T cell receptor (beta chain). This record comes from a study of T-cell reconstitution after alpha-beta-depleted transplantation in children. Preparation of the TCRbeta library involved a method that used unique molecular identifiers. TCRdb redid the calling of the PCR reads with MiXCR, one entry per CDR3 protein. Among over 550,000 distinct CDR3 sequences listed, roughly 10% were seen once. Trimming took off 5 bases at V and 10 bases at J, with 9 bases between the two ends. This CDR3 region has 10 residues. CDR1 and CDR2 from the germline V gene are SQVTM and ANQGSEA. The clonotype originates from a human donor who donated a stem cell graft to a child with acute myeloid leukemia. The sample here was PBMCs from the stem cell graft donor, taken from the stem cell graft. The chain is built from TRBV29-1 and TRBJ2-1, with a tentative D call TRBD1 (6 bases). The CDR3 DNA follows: TGCAGCGTTACCCAGGGGGAGCAGTTCTTC. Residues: CSVTQGEQFF.